These 23 T cell receptor beta chains were sequenced from one sample in a study of monozygotic twins with inflammatory bowel disease. TCRdb reanalyzed the 5' RACE reads, giving one entry per CDR3 protein sequence and no DNA. The sample has some 200,000 distinct CDR3 sequences. What was sequenced was blood. These receptors all come from a human donor with ulcerative colitis or Crohn's disease, or a healthy co-twin of an affected twin (not recorded which).

The V and J genes are TRBV5-1 and TRBJ2-3; there is no DNA to check the TCRdb D call of TRBD1. The CDR3 is made up of 14 amino acids. Germline V gives CDR1 SGHRS, CDR2 YFSETQ. CDR3 in amino acids: CASSRGVLTDTQYF.

The chain uses TRBV20-1 and TRBJ1-6; the TCRdb call, TRBD1, lacks DNA for checking. The CDR3 contains 15 residues. Germline CDR1 and CDR2: DFQATT and SNEGSKA (reference sequence). The CDR3 loop is CSARSGGTVGSPLHF.

V gene TRBV6-2 or TRBV6-3 combines with J gene TRBJ2-1; TCRdb picks TRBD1, but there is no DNA to check that call. Germline values: CDR1 MNHEY, CDR2 SVGEGT. This CDR3 comprises 16 residues. The chain's CDR3 is CASSRTVTGFFNEQFF.

The J gene is TRBJ2-3, the V gene TRBV10-2; no DNA is available, so the TRBD2 call from TCRdb remains unchecked. There are 14 residues in the CDR3. The germline V gene encodes CDR1 WSHSY and CDR2 SAAADI. CDR3 loop: CASLAGAGLDTQYF.

The chain carries TRBV3-1 and TRBJ2-2; the D gene TCRdb calls, TRBD2, cannot be checked with no DNA. This CDR3 spans 14 amino acids. Germline V lookup: CDR1 LGHDT, CDR2 YNNKEL (reference sequence). The chain's CDR3 is CASSRLAGTGELFF. The variable domain in full, with the rest retrieved from reference TRBV3-1 and TRBJ2-2, is DTAVSQTPKYLVTQMGNDKSIKCEQNLGHDTMYWYKQDSKKFLKIMFSYNNKELIINETVPNRFSPKSPDKAHLNLHINSLELGDSAVYFCASSRLAGTGELFFGEGSRLTVL.

The chain carries TRBV2 and TRBJ1-1. The CDR3 has 12 residues. Germline-derived CDR1 and CDR2 are SNHLY and FYNNEI. The CDR3 sequence is CASSETALEAFF.

J is TRBJ2-7 and V is TRBV10-3; with no DNA, the TCRdb D assignment of TRBD1 cannot be verified. The CDR3 has 14 amino acids. Per germline, CDR1 ENHRY and CDR2 SYGVKD. The CDR3 sequence: CATRIGGNLYEQYF.

The CDR3 loop is CSVLIFNNEQFF. The rearrangement links TRBV29-1 to TRBJ2-1. The CDR3 has 12 residues. Germline loops: CDR1 SQVTM, CDR2 ANQGSEA.

V is TRBV6-5 and J is TRBJ1-2. The CDR3 loop spans 15 amino acids. CDR1 is MNHEY, CDR2 SVGAGI, per germline. CDR3 residues: CASSSPGVGPGGYTF.

The chain links TRBV28 to TRBJ2-3; TCRdb's D call of TRBD1 is untestable without DNA. The CDR3 totals 15 residues. CDR1 is MDHEN and CDR2 is SYDVKM in the germline V gene. The CDR3 here is CASSLRGTGVDTQYF.

The chain joins TRBV6-2 or TRBV6-3 to TRBJ2-1; lacking DNA, the TRBD2 call made by TCRdb goes unchecked. This CDR3 spans 16 amino acids. Germline V lookup: CDR1 MNHEY, CDR2 SVGEGT. The CDR3 sequence: CASSRGLALTYNEQFF.

The V and J genes are TRBV5-1 and TRBJ1-2; lacking DNA, the TRBD1 call made by TCRdb goes unchecked. Germline CDR1 SGHRS, CDR2 YFSETQ. This CDR3 region has 13 residues. The CDR3 sequence: CASSLVDSYGYTF.

This chain connects TRBV7-9 to TRBJ2-1; TCRdb's D gene call, TRBD1, goes unchecked for lack of DNA. CDR1 and CDR2 from the germline V gene are SEHNR and FQNEAQ (reference sequence). The length of the CDR3 is 15 residues. This CDR3 is CASSLAQGAVNEQFF.

This rearrangement joins TRBV20-1 to TRBJ2-3; TCRdb names TRBD1, which stays unverified in the absence of DNA. The length of the CDR3 is 12 residues. Germline loops: CDR1 DFQATT, CDR2 SNEGSKA (reference sequence). Here the CDR3 reads CSARAQSGGRLF.

The chain combines TRBV6-1 with TRBJ2-6; the TCRdb call, TRBD1, lacks DNA for checking. Germline lookup yields CDR1 MNHNS and CDR2 SASEGT. The CDR3 runs to 14 residues. The CDR3 sequence is CATGAFSGANVLTF.

The chain links TRBV29-1 to TRBJ2-1; TCRdb gives TRBD1 as the D gene, but with no DNA this cannot be confirmed. Looked up from germline, CDR1 is SQVTM and CDR2 is ANQGSEA. The CDR3 is made up of 12 amino acids. The CDR3 is CSAWGQGNEQFF.

The chain uses TRBV28 and TRBJ2-1; TCRdb selects TRBD1, and the lack of DNA leaves this call unchecked. The V gene's germline CDR1 is MDHEN and CDR2 SYDVKM. The CDR3 is made up of 14 amino acids. CDR3 sequence: CASSFGTGSNEQFF. Variable domain in full (rest from reference TRBV28 and TRBJ2-1): DVKVTQSSRYLVKRTGEKVFLECVQDMDHENMFWYRQDPGLGLRLIYFSYDVKMKEKGDIPEGYSVSREKKERFSLILESASTNQTSMYLCASSFGTGSNEQFFGPGTRLTVL.

The chain links TRBV5-1 to TRBJ2-7. The CDR3 has 14 amino acids. Germline CDR1 and CDR2: SGHRS and YFSETQ. The CDR3 protein is CASSLGRGLYEQYF.

The chain recombines TRBV3-1 with TRBJ2-7; TCRdb's D call, TRBD1, is unchecked because there is no DNA. CDR1 is LGHDT, CDR2 YNNKEL, per germline (reference sequence). The CDR3 sequence is 18 residues long. The CDR3 sequence: CASSQAPGSGAGSYEQYF.

The chain recombines TRBV5-1 with TRBJ2-7; TCRdb's D gene call, TRBD2, goes unchecked for lack of DNA. The CDR3 contains 13 residues. Germline V gives CDR1 SGHRS, CDR2 YFSETQ. Here the CDR3 reads CASNRAGASEQYF.

The chain is built from TRBV12-3 or TRBV12-4 and TRBJ2-7; TCRdb designates TRBD1, a call that cannot be tested without DNA. This CDR3 has 12 residues. CDR3 amino acids: CASTPGGVTQYF.

V is TRBV7-2 and J is TRBJ2-1; the TRBD1 assignment by TCRdb is unverifiable without DNA. Germline V gene lookup returns CDR1 SGHTA and CDR2 FQGNSA. The CDR3 is 12 amino acids. The CDR3 sequence is CASSPDRGEQFF.

The V gene is TRBV5-1, the J gene TRBJ1-4. The germline gives CDR1 SGHRS, CDR2 YFSETQ. The CDR3 sequence is 12 residues long. This CDR3 reads CASSLVLEKLFF.